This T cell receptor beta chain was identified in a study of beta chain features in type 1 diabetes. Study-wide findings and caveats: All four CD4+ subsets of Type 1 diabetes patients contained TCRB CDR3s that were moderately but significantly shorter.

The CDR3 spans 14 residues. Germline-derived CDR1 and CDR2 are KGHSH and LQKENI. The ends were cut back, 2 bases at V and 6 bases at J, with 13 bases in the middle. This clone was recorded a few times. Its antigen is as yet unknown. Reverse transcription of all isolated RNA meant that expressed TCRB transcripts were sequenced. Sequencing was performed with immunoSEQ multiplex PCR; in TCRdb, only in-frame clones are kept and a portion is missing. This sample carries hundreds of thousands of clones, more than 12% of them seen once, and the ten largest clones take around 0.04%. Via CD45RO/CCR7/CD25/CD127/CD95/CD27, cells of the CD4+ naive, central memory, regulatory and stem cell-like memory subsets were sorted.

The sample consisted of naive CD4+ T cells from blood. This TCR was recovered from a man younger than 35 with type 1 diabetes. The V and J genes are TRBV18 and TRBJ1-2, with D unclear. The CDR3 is CASSPMAHGNGYTF. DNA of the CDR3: TGTGCCAGCTCACCAATGGCACACGGGAATGGCTACACCTTC.